The next 15 T cell receptor beta chains were all read from a single sample in a study of blood T cell repertoires in COVID-19 (dated by TCRdb to the early 2020s). Libraries were prepared through the immunoSEQ multiplex PCR assay. TCRdb's version of the immuneACCESS table is confined to in-frame rearrangements and falls short of the full clone set. An unresolved V gene accounts for under half of the shortfall where checked; the remainder is of unknown origin. This sample holds 400,000 or so clones; roughly 90% were observed only once. The top ten constitute 0.65% to 1% of the sample. Sequenced material: peripheral blood. The receptor set was obtained from a man aged 18 to 29 with COVID-19, enrolled during active disease.

The CDR3 reads CASSFAGTGAYGYTF. The CDR3 DNA sequence: TGTGCCAGTAGTTTCGCCGGGACAGGGGCCTATGGCTACACCTTC. V and J are TRBV19 and TRBJ1-2; 10 nucleotides agree with TRBD1. With V trimmed by 5 bases and J by 4 bases, 7 bases remained unmatched. This CDR3 spans 15 amino acids. The germline V gene encodes CDR1 LNHDA and CDR2 SQIVND (reference sequence).

The chain couples TRBV14 to TRBJ2-7; D may be TRBD1 (5 bases). Germline V CDR1 and CDR2: SGHDN, FVKESK. The CDR3 extends over 15 amino acids. Trimming took 2 bases from V and 3 from J, leaving 14 bases between them. The CDR3 DNA sequence: TGTGCCAGCAGCCAAATTGGACAAGGTCACTACGAGCAGTACTTC. The encoded protein is CASSQIGQGHYEQYF.

The rearrangement joins TRBV28 to TRBJ2-6; no clear D. CDR1 is MDHEN and CDR2 is SYDVKM in the germline V gene. This CDR3 is 16 amino acids long. With 6 bases removed from V and 0 bases from J, the gap between germline ends came to 12 bases. CDR3 bases: TGTGCCAGCAGCCCTCAACAGTACTCTGGGGCCAACGTCCTGACTTTC. It specifies CASSPQQYSGANVLTF.

V is TRBV19 and J is TRBJ2-6; possible D gene TRBD1, 6 bases. Germline CDR1 LNHDA, CDR2 SQIVND (reference sequence). V lost 3 bases and J 4 bases, leaving 10 bases between the germline ends. There are 15 residues in the CDR3. The CDR3 here is CASSMDSPGANVLTF. The CDR3 nucleotides read TGTGCCAGTAGTATGGACAGTCCCGGGGCCAACGTCCTGACTTTC.

About this clone: Other DNA sequences of this sample code for an identical CDR3. For the CDR3, the DNA is TGTGCCAGCAGCTTAGGGCAGGGTAACACCGGGGAGCTGTTTTTT. As protein: CASSLGQGNTGELFF. The rearrangement joins TRBV11-3 to TRBJ2-2; possible D gene TRBD1, 5 bases. Germline V gives CDR1 SGHNT, CDR2 YENEEA. The V end lost 1 base, the J end lost 2 bases, and 8 bases lay between the germline ends. CDR3 length equals 15 residues.

The chain recombines TRBV3-1 (or the pseudogene TRBV3-2) with TRBJ2-1; 8 bases agree with TRBD2. Germline CDR1 is LGHDT and CDR2 is YNNKEL (reference sequence). V was clipped by 2 bases and J by 5 bases; unmatched bases: 8. This CDR3 region has 16 residues. DNA of the CDR3: TGTGCCAGCAGCCAATACCTTAGCGGGGTCAACAATGAGCAGTTCTTC. Translating it yields CASSQYLSGVNNEQFF.

The genes are TRBV5-1 and TRBJ1-1; 8 positions agree with TRBD1. This CDR3 spans 13 amino acids. V lost 3 bases to trimming and J lost 6 bases; unmatched junction nucleotides: 4. Germline CDR1 reads SGHRS; CDR2 reads YFSETQ. CDR3 coding DNA: TGCGCCAGCAGCTCTCAGGGGGCGGCTGAAGCTTTCTTT. It specifies CASSSQGAAEAFF.

This chain joins TRBV9 and TRBJ1-2; TRBD1 might be the D (5 bases). Germline-derived CDR1 and CDR2 are SGDLS and YYNGEE. The length of the CDR3 is 13 residues. Trimming cost V 0 bases and J 8 bases, with 11 bases left between them. DNA of the CDR3: TGTGCCAGCAGCGTAGCTACAGGCGCGGGCTACACCTTC. It translates to CASSVATGAGYTF.

The chain links TRBV12-3 or TRBV12-4 to TRBJ1-1; no clear D gene. The CDR3 runs to 12 residues. V dropped 3 bases and J dropped 3 bases, with 5 bases sitting between them. Here the CDR3 reads CASSFPDTEAFF. The CDR3 DNA is TGTGCCAGCAGTTTCCCGGACACTGAAGCTTTCTTT.

The chain uses TRBV6-5 and TRBJ1-2, with D tentatively TRBD1 (6 bases). Germline values: CDR1 MNHEY, CDR2 SVGAGI. The CDR3 spans 15 residues. Trimming cost V 5 bases and J 6 bases, with 19 bases left between them. CDR3 sequence: CASSPLTGSPHGYTF. Written as DNA, the CDR3 is TGTGCCAGCAGTCCCCTGACAGGCAGCCCGCATGGCTACACCTTC.

The chain has TRBV6-4 and TRBJ2-7; 11 bases are shared with TRBD2. Germline CDR1 reads MRHNA; CDR2 reads SNTAGT. CDR3 length equals 15 residues. J was trimmed by 2 bases and V by 4 bases; bases with no gene match: 4. The CDR3 DNA is TGTGCCAGCAGTGCCCCGACTAGCGGGACCTACGAGCAGTACTTC. Its translation: CASSAPTSGTYEQYF.

The J gene is TRBJ2-1, the V gene TRBV7-9; D is possibly TRBD1 (6 bases). The CDR3 consists of 15 residues. Germline V gene lookup returns CDR1 SEHNR and CDR2 FQNEAQ (reference sequence). V was cut by 7 bases and J by 0 bases, with 13 bases left in between. The CDR3 DNA follows: TGTGCCAGCATCCAACAGGGTAACTCCTACAATGAGCAGTTCTTC. Its translation is CASIQQGNSYNEQFF.

The genes are TRBV13 and TRBJ2-7; 8 bases agree with TRBD1. The CDR3 has 14 residues. Germline V gene data show CDR1 as PRHDT and CDR2 as FYEKMQ (reference sequence). V lost 6 bases to trimming and J lost 6 bases; unmatched junction nucleotides: 10. CDR3 nucleotides: TGTGCCAGCAGATCCGGGACAGGTCACGGCGAGCAGTACTTC. It translates to CASRSGTGHGEQYF.

The chain links TRBV18 to TRBJ1-4; no definite D call. The CDR3 is 13 residues long. V was shortened by 3 bases and J by 5 bases, with 7 bases between the two germline ends. CDR1 and CDR2 from the germline V gene are KGHSH and LQKENI. The CDR3 nucleotides read TGTGCCAGCTCACCGCAGCGGAATGAAAAACTGTTTTTT. It codes for CASSPQRNEKLFF.

The chain is built from TRBV29-1 and TRBJ1-2; D is ambiguous. Trimming removed 4 bases from V and 6 bases from J, with 15 bases in between. The CDR3 extends over 13 amino acids. The germline V gene has CDR1 SQVTM and CDR2 ANQGSEA. CDR3 nucleotides: TGCAGCGTTGTCGGTCAACTGAGTAATGGCTACACCTTC. As protein: CSVVGQLSNGYTF.